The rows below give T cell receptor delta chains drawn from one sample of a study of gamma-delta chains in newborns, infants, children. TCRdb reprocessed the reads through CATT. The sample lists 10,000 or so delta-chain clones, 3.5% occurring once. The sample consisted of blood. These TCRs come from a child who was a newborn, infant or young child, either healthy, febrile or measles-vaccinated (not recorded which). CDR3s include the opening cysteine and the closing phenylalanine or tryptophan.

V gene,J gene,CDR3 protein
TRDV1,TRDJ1,CALGELIFLTRAPGGFTDKLIF
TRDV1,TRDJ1,CALGELSITKGWGILARDGVGRDKLIF
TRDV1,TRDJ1,CALGERLKADKLIF
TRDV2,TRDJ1,CACDRLGDKNGKLIF
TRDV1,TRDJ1,CALGELQTLKLIF
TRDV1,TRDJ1,CALGESALRYWGIPGVSTDKLIF
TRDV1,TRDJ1,CALGGAAPGTYTDKLIF
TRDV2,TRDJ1,CACDTVLAGSDKLIF
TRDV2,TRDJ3,CACVPVLGDRSSWDTRQMFF
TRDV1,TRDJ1,CALSLPTPPKYTDKLIF
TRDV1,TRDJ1,CALGESRYIGYSGTDKLIF
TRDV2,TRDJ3,CACDVLEGSWDTRQMFF
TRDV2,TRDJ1,CACDTVGDTYDKLIF
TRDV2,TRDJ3,CACDTAGGYSSSWDTRQMFF
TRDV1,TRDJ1,CALGEPPFSSGLSPSTSKLIF
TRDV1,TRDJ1,CALGELHAYSYNWGQDKLIF
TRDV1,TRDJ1,CALGGPILSVPPYTDKLIF
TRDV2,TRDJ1,CACVLLTGGSQGTDKLIF
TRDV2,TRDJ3,CACDHILGDTEGKTWDTRQMFF
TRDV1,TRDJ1,CALGRGIERREDTGADKLIF
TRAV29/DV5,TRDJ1,CAAVHGFASFDKLIF
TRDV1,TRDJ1,CALGELDPFHWGIPWYTDKLIF
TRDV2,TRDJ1,CACDAVSHTDKLIF
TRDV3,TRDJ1,CAFYPGATDKLIF
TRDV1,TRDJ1,CALGEPAHFRSASAEYTDKLIF
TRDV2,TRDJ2,CACDGVSPPLTAQLFF
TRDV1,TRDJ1,CALGEASVRTGGYLRSNTDKLIF
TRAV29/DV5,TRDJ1,CAAKLAFSPGGYIYTDKLIF
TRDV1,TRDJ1,CALGDVPFNWGIREGKLIF
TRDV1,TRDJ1,CALGELPPFAIYTDKLIF
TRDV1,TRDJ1,CALGRPSRVRYTDKLIF
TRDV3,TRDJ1,CALCLATGRWTDKLIF
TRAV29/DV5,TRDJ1,CAASVNGGYATDKLIF
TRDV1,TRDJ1,CALGDPPPLPTRWGAFRLIF
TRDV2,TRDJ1,CACDLLGDGADKLIF
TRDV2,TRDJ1,CACDTAGGGPDTDKLIF
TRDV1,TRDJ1,CALGELLTAPVGEYTDKLIF
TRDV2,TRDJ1,CACDTLTGGYKLIF
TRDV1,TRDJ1,CALGAPIGDRAVGLIF
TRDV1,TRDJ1,CALGGSTLYTDKLIF
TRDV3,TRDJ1,CAFSGSGSKNTVLGDLGGTDKLIF
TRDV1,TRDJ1,CALGEVDLPLYGHFWGQNKLIF
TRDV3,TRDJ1,CAFESQPGPKGPYTDKLIF
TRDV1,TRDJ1,CALGEPTRPTSYWGFLYTDKLIF
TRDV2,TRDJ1,CACDGVLGAPGHTDKLIF
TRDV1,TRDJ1,CALGEPSTDKLIF
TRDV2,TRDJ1,CACDTVPGTTSYTDKLIF
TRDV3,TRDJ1,CASPEPSLLGTDTDKLIF
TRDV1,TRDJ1,CALGELSIPTYGFPKGLIF
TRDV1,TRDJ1,CALGDLARPPSSPGGLYTDKLIF
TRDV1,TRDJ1,CALGAPGPPHRLKNTDKLIF
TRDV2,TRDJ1,CACDTADSKGKTDKLIF
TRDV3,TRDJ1,CAFPTRCYLGDTLVPGYTDKLIF
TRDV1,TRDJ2,CALGEGFLPVLLDLTAQLFF
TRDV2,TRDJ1,CACDTVGVPLLNDKLIF
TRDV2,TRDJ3,CACDTLGDTRDTRQMFF